These 23 T cell receptor beta chains share one sample of origin, sequenced in a study of blood T cell repertoires in COVID-19. Data came from immunoSEQ multiplex PCR; TCRdb stores just in-frame clones and leaves some out. This table holds about 26,000 clones, roughly 88% found once. The sample was peripheral blood. The receptors here all came from a man aged 65-85 years with acute or convalescent COVID-19.

This sequence joins TRBV5-1 and TRBJ1-1; possible D gene TRBD1, 5 bases. The CDR3 sequence is 15 residues long. Trimming removed 1 base at V and 1 base at J, with 11 bases between. Per the germline V gene, CDR1 is SGHRS and CDR2 is YFSETQ. The CDR3: CASSLKGLENTEAFF. The DNA for the CDR3 is TGCGCCAGCAGCTTGAAGGGGCTTGAGAACACTGAAGCTTTCTTT.

The chain couples TRBV2 to TRBJ2-7; 9 positions agree with TRBD1. Germline V CDR1 and CDR2: SNHLY, FYNNEI. The CDR3 is made up of 15 amino acids. The V gene end was trimmed by 6 bases and the J gene end by 2 bases; junction bases not matched to a gene: 8. The CDR3 here is CASRSRDRVPYEQYF. The CDR3 bases are TGTGCCAGCAGAAGCCGGGACAGGGTACCCTACGAGCAGTACTTC.

The J gene is TRBJ2-1, the V gene TRBV6-5, with 7 nucleotides matching TRBD1. The CDR3 runs to 12 residues. Germline values: CDR1 MNHEY, CDR2 SVGAGI. The V segment lost 4 bases and the J segment 14 bases; nucleotides outside the gene matches: 8. DNA for the CDR3: TGTGCCAGCAGTTTAGACCAGGGGGTGGAGTTCTTC. Translated: CASSLDQGVEFF.

This clone was detected a few times. The chain combines TRBV11-2 with TRBJ2-5; 13 nucleotides align to TRBD2. This CDR3 contains 18 residues. Germline values: CDR1 SGHAT, CDR2 FQNNGV. V dropped 2 bases and J dropped 4; count of bases not matched to a gene: 10. CDR3 coding DNA: TGTGCCAGCAGCTTACAACTAGCGGGAGGGCCGGTGATAGAGACCCAGTACTTC. This encodes CASSLQLAGGPVIETQYF.

This clone showed up just a few times. V usage is TRBV7-2 and J usage is TRBJ2-5; D unclear. This CDR3 has 13 residues. Trimming cost V 1 base and J 7 bases, with 10 bases left between them. In germline, CDR1 is SGHTA, CDR2 FQGNSA. Written as DNA, the CDR3 is TGTGCCAGCAGCTTAGAGATAGAGGCGACCCAGTACTTC. The encoded protein is CASSLEIEATQYF.

The chain joins TRBV7-3 to TRBJ1-1, with D possibly matching TRBD1 (6 bases). V was shortened by 3 bases and J by 5 bases, with 10 bases between the two germline ends. This CDR3 comprises 13 residues. The germline CDR1 and CDR2 sequences are SGHTA and FQGTGA. Here the CDR3 reads CASSFSGETEAFF. CDR3 nucleotides: TGTGCCAGCAGCTTTTCAGGGGAAACTGAAGCTTTCTTT.

The V call is TRBV6-5, the J call TRBJ2-7; 10 nucleotides line up with TRBD1. This CDR3 spans 14 amino acids. CDR1 MNHEY and CDR2 SVGAGI come from the germline V gene. With V trimmed by 6 bases and J by 3 bases, 5 bases remained unmatched. The DNA for the CDR3 is TGTGCCAGCAGGCAGACAGGGGGCTTCTACGAGCAGTACTTC. Protein product: CASRQTGGFYEQYF.

This chain uses TRBV2 with TRBJ1-1; no clear D. Trimming pared 5 bases from V and 11 bases from J, leaving 12 bases between. Germline V gene data show CDR1 as SNHLY and CDR2 as FYNNEI. The CDR3 totals 11 residues. In nucleotides, the CDR3 is TGTGCCAGCAGTCCCCGGTTCTCTGCTTTCTTT. Translating gives CASSPRFSAFF.

This chain links TRBV6-5 with TRBJ2-7; TRBD2 is a possible D gene (6 bases). V was clipped by 5 bases and J by 7 bases, with 15 bases between them. CDR3 length: 13 amino acids. From germline, CDR1 is MNHEY and CDR2 SVGAGI. CDR3 nucleotides: TGTGCCAGCAGTCCGGACGGGGGAAGGGAGCAGTACTTC. It codes for CASSPDGGREQYF.

This chain links TRBV5-1 with TRBJ1-3; possible D gene TRBD1, 6 bases. Trimming took 4 bases from V and 0 from J, leaving 17 bases between them. This CDR3 region has 17 residues. Germline V lookup: CDR1 SGHRS, CDR2 YFSETQ. In DNA, the CDR3 is TGCGCCAGCAGCCATCGGGGAGGGGGAGACTCTGGAAACACCATATATTTT. Protein product: CASSHRGGGDSGNTIYF.

The CDR3 loop is CASSVVGTSGYNEQFF. For the CDR3, the DNA is TGTGCCAGCAGCGTAGTCGGGACTAGCGGCTACAATGAGCAGTTCTTC. The chain recombines TRBV9 with TRBJ2-1; 11 bases match TRBD2. V dropped 0 bases and J dropped 3; count of bases not matched to a gene: 2. Germline V gene data show CDR1 as SGDLS and CDR2 as YYNGEE. This CDR3 has 16 residues.

V and J are TRBV4-3 and TRBJ1-4; 9 nucleotides match TRBD1. Germline CDR1 is LGHNA and CDR2 is YSLEER. The CDR3 runs 17 residues. V was clipped by 0 bases and J by 8 bases; unmatched bases: 10. The CDR3 here is CASSQDSRTGAGEKLFF. For the CDR3, the DNA is TGCGCCAGCAGCCAAGATTCTCGGACAGGGGCAGGAGAAAAACTGTTTTTT.

This chain joins TRBV19 and TRBJ2-7, with 9 bases matching TRBD1. Looked up from germline, CDR1 is LNHDA and CDR2 is SQIVND (reference sequence). V dropped 4 bases and J dropped 6; count of bases not matched to a gene: 10. This CDR3 comprises 15 residues. As DNA, the CDR3 is TGTGCCAGTAGTACGGGACAGGGAAGATCAGGCGAGCAGTACTTC. Translation gives CASSTGQGRSGEQYF.

This chain uses TRBV11-1 with TRBJ2-3, with 7 bases aligning to TRBD1. The CDR3 totals 15 residues. Germline V gene data show CDR1 as SGHAT and CDR2 as FQDESV (reference sequence). Trimming cost V 8 bases and J 0 bases; bases outside gene matches: 8. The CDR3 is CASAPLRGSTDTQYF. CDR3 sequence (DNA): TGTGCCAGCGCCCCCCTCAGGGGGAGCACAGATACGCAGTATTTT.

The chain has TRBV11-2 and TRBJ2-7; 7 nucleotides line up with TRBD1. V gave up 3 bases and J gave up 5 bases; unmatched junction bases: 13. CDR1 SGHAT and CDR2 FQNNGV come from the germline V gene. The CDR3 is 16 residues long. This chain's CDR3 is CASSLVGQKVFHEQYF. Here the CDR3 DNA reads TGTGCCAGCAGCTTGGTGGGACAGAAGGTTTTCCACGAGCAGTACTTC.

The V and J genes are TRBV18 and TRBJ2-7, with 10 bases matching TRBD2. V shed 2 bases and J 5 bases; nucleotides not matched to a gene: 6. The CDR3 contains 15 residues. Germline V gives CDR1 KGHSH, CDR2 LQKENI. The CDR3 loop is CASSPRLAGENEQYF. The CDR3 nucleotides are TGTGCCAGCTCACCAAGGCTAGCGGGAGAGAACGAGCAGTACTTC. The full variable domain, rest sourced from reference TRBV18 and TRBJ2-7, is NAGVMQNPRHLVRRRGQEARLRCSPMKGHSHVYWYRQLPEEGLKFMVYLQKENIIDESGMPKERFSAEFPKEGPSILRIQQVVRGDSAAYFCASSPRLAGENEQYFGPGTRLTVT.

V and J are TRBV6-2 or TRBV6-3 and TRBJ2-1, with D perhaps TRBD2 (5 bases). Germline V gene data show CDR1 as MNHEY and CDR2 as SVGEGT. CDR3 length: 12 residues. Trimming left V 4 bases short and J 7 bases short, with 8 bases between. The CDR3 loop is CASSSRVNEQFF. Written as DNA, the CDR3 is TGTGCCAGCAGTTCGCGGGTAAATGAGCAGTTCTTC.

V gene TRBV11-2 combines with J gene TRBJ2-7; 11 positions match TRBD2. The CDR3 is 15 amino acids. Germline assignment: CDR1 SGHAT and CDR2 FQNNGV. Trimming at V came to 5 bases and at J to 2 bases, leaving 5 bases not matched to a gene. The CDR3 is CASSQRLAGTYEQYF. In DNA, the CDR3 is TGTGCCAGCAGCCAAAGACTAGCGGGGACCTACGAGCAGTACTTC.

CDR3 in amino acids: CASSQDGGLGNQPQHF. DNA for the CDR3: TGCGCCAGCAGCCAAGATGGCGGGCTAGGAAATCAGCCCCAGCATTTT. The chain has TRBV4-1 and TRBJ1-5; D is unresolved. The germline V gene encodes CDR1 MGHRA and CDR2 YSYEKL. The length of the CDR3 is 16 residues. The V and J ends lost 0 bases and 4 bases respectively, with 13 bases between them.

The J gene is TRBJ2-6, the V gene TRBV5-1; D remains ambiguous. This CDR3 region has 16 residues. V lost 0 bases to trimming and J lost 0 bases, with 7 bases between them. The germline V gene has CDR1 SGHRS and CDR2 YFSETQ. Here the CDR3 DNA reads TGCGCCAGCAGCTTGGGGCAGAACTCTGGGGCCAACGTCCTGACTTTC. Residues: CASSLGQNSGANVLTF.

The rearrangement joins TRBV7-7 to TRBJ2-2; D is undetermined. Germline CDR1 reads SSHAT; CDR2 reads FNYEAQ (reference sequence). V was shortened by 0 bases and J by 8 bases, with 7 bases between the two germline ends. The CDR3 totals 13 residues. The CDR3 sequence is CASSLAMEGELFF. CDR3 DNA sequence: TGTGCCAGCAGCTTAGCTATGGAGGGGGAGCTGTTTTTT.

This clone was seen once. The J gene is TRBJ2-2, the V gene TRBV11-3; TRBD1 matches at 7 bases. V shed 5 bases, J shed 3 bases, and the junction held 12 bases outside the gene matches. The CDR3 sequence is 17 residues long. Looked up from germline, CDR1 is SGHNT and CDR2 is YENEEA. CDR3 nucleotides: TGTGCCAGCAGCGTTTTACAGGGGCCCGCCTACACCGGGGAGCTGTTTTTT. Its protein product is CASSVLQGPAYTGELFF.

The J gene is TRBJ2-1, the V gene TRBV27, with 8 bases lining up with TRBD2. Per germline, CDR1 MNHEY and CDR2 SMNVEV (reference sequence). With V trimmed by 4 bases and J by 5 bases, 10 bases remained unmatched. The CDR3 contains 16 residues. The CDR3 bases are TGTGCCAGCAGTTCTCGACTAGCGTTGGCGCACAATGAGCAGTTCTTC. Translating gives CASSSRLALAHNEQFF.